A single sample gave rise to the 28 T cell receptor beta chains below, sequenced in a study of shared clonotypes between healthy human individuals. Using immunoSEQ multiplex PCR, the repertoire was profiled, and TCRdb retains in-frame clones only, with some absent. The sample comprises some 800,000 clones, approximately 92% of which are singletons, and less than 25% rests with the top ten. CD45RO-negative, CCR7-positively selected cells formed the naive CD8 fraction, excluding terminally differentiated effector memory CD45RA+ cells. The sample was naive CD8+ T cells sorted from blood. The receptors derive from a man aged 25-45 years in good health.

This sequence joins TRBV5-4 and TRBJ2-3; TRBD2 matches 13 bases. CDR3 length equals 15 residues. V lost 4 bases and J lost 4; bases outside the gene matches: 3. In germline, CDR1 is SGHNT, CDR2 YYREEE (reference sequence). Written as DNA, the CDR3 is TGTGCCAGCAGCCCACTAGCGGGAGGGCCAGATACGCAGTATTTT. This translates into CASSPLAGGPDTQYF.

V gene TRBV7-9 combines with J gene TRBJ1-4, with D possibly TRBD1 on 6 matching bases. There are 14 residues in the CDR3. In germline, CDR1 is SEHNR, CDR2 FQNEAQ (reference sequence). Between the trimmed V and J ends, which lost 5 bases and 4 bases, there was a span of 11 bases. CDR3: CASSPGQINEKLFF. CDR3 in DNA: TGTGCCAGCAGCCCTGGACAGATTAATGAAAAACTGTTTTTT.

The chain's CDR3 is CASSPAWGSGYNEQFF. As DNA, the CDR3 is TGTGCCAGCTCACCCGCATGGGGTAGTGGCTACAATGAGCAGTTCTTC. This chain uses TRBV18 with TRBJ2-1; D remains unclear. Trimming stripped 3 bases from V and 3 bases from J, with 15 bases between. CDR3 length: 16 amino acids. CDR1 is KGHSH and CDR2 is LQKENI in the germline V gene.

The CDR3 nucleotides are TGCAGCGTTTTAGTTAGCGGGTACGAGCAGTACTTC. Protein sequence: CSVLVSGYEQYF. The chain has TRBV29-1 and TRBJ2-7, with TRBD2 identical over 7 bases. The CDR3 length is 12 residues. Germline loops: CDR1 SQVTM, CDR2 ANQGSEA. Trimming took 5 bases from V and 4 from J; bases not matched to a gene: 5.

This chain joins TRBV11-2 and TRBJ2-7, with 9 bases fitting TRBD1. Germline-derived CDR1 and CDR2 are SGHAT and FQNNGV. Unmatched junction bases numbered 9, after V lost 5 bases and J lost 7 bases. There are 14 residues in the CDR3. The CDR3 DNA sequence: TGTGCCAGCAGCACGGGGACAGGGTCACGGGAGCAGTACTTC. Protein: CASSTGTGSREQYF.

The chain's CDR3 is CASSYSGTSGSETQYF. The CDR3 bases are TGTGCCAGCAGTTACTCCGGGACTAGCGGGAGTGAGACCCAGTACTTC. This sequence joins TRBV6-5 and TRBJ2-5; 14 positions agree with TRBD2. With 0 bases clipped from V and 5 bases from J, the junction kept 2 bases outside the gene matches. CDR1 is MNHEY, CDR2 SVGAGI, per germline. The CDR3 sequence is 16 residues long.

The chain joins TRBV5-1 to TRBJ2-7; perhaps TRBD2 as D (5 bases). Germline V gives CDR1 SGHRS, CDR2 YFSETQ. Trimming pared 0 bases from V and 3 bases from J, leaving 7 bases between. This CDR3 has 13 residues. CDR3 protein: CASSLGTDYEQYF. The CDR3, as DNA: TGCGCCAGCAGCTTGGGGACTGACTACGAGCAGTACTTC.

This chain joins TRBV7-8 and TRBJ2-1, with D perhaps given as TRBD1 or TRBD2 (6 bases each). CDR1 and CDR2 from the germline V gene are SGHVS and FQNEAQ. Trimming shortened V by 1 base and J by 4 bases, and 11 bases separated the two germline ends. The CDR3 contains 15 residues. The CDR3 loop reads CASSLGPGAYNEQFF. CDR3 DNA: TGTGCCAGCAGCTTAGGACCGGGGGCTTACAATGAGCAGTTCTTC.

The chain uses TRBV6-1 and TRBJ2-3; unclear D gene. CDR1 and CDR2 from the germline V gene are MNHNS and SASEGT. There are 15 residues in the CDR3. The germline V and J ends were trimmed by 5 bases and 4 bases, with 16 bases remaining between them. CDR3 sequence reads: CASSSPTRPADTQYF. The CDR3 region has the DNA TGTGCCAGCAGTTCCCCGACCAGACCCGCAGATACGCAGTATTTT.

This chain connects TRBV9 to TRBJ1-2; 10 nucleotides align to TRBD1. V gave up 3 bases and J gave up 4 bases; unmatched junction bases: 9. Per the germline V gene, CDR1 is SGDLS and CDR2 is YYNGEE. The CDR3 length is 16 residues. DNA of the CDR3: TGTGCCAGCAGCGCGGGACCGGGACAGGGGTCCTATGGCTACACCTTC. Residues: CASSAGPGQGSYGYTF.

This clone was observed a single time. The V and J genes are TRBV4-2 and TRBJ2-7; the D gene is possibly TRBD2 (6 bases). The length of the CDR3 is 13 residues. Trimming took 1 base from V and 3 from J, leaving 7 bases between them. CDR1 is LGHNA, CDR2 YNFKEQ, per germline. The DNA of the CDR3 is TGTGCCAGCAGCCAAGGCGGGAACTACGAGCAGTACTTC. This translates into CASSQGGNYEQYF.

The V call is TRBV11-2, the J call TRBJ2-7; 8 nucleotides match TRBD2. The CDR3 has 15 amino acids. CDR1 is SGHAT, CDR2 FQNNGV, per germline. With 4 bases clipped from V and 0 bases from J, the junction kept 5 bases outside the gene matches. The CDR3 spells CASSWGGRYSYEQYF. The CDR3 DNA is TGTGCCAGCAGCTGGGGCGGGAGGTACTCCTACGAGCAGTACTTC. Filled out from reference TRBV11-2 and TRBJ2-7, the complete variable domain reads EAGVAQSPRYKIIEKRQSVAFWCNPISGHATLYWYQQILGQGPKLLIQFQNNGVVDDSQLPKDRFSAERLKGVDSTLKIQPAKLEDSAVYLCASSWGGRYSYEQYFGPGTRLTVT.

The V gene is TRBV13, the J gene TRBJ2-7; 7 nucleotides agree with TRBD1. V gave up 5 bases and J gave up 4 bases; unmatched junction bases: 17. The length of the CDR3 is 17 residues. Per the germline V gene, CDR1 is PRHDT and CDR2 is FYEKMQ (reference sequence). DNA of the CDR3: TGTGCCAGCAGCCAGCGACAGGGTGTGGGCCCATTTTACGAGCAGTACTTC. Its protein product is CASSQRQGVGPFYEQYF.

This rearrangement joins TRBV11-2 to TRBJ2-3; 8 bases are shared with TRBD2. CDR3 length equals 16 residues. Per the germline V gene, CDR1 is SGHAT and CDR2 is FQNNGV. With V trimmed by 5 bases and J by 2 bases, 9 bases remained unmatched. CDR3 protein: CASSEGTSGHTDTQYF. As DNA, the CDR3 is TGTGCCAGCAGCGAGGGCACTAGCGGACACACAGATACGCAGTATTTT.

The gene calls are TRBV4-3 and TRBJ1-2, with TRBD1 as a possible D gene (5 bases). The CDR3 spans 12 residues. V gave up 4 bases and J gave up 8 bases, with 11 bases separating them. The germline CDR1 and CDR2 sequences are LGHNA and YSLEER. In DNA, the CDR3 is TGCGCCAGCAGCCCAGGGACGGGGGGCTACACCTTC. Amino acids: CASSPGTGGYTF.

This chain links TRBV7-9 with TRBJ2-7; maybe TRBD1 (5 bases). The CDR3 extends over 14 amino acids. V was trimmed by 5 bases and J by 5 bases, leaving 16 bases between them. The germline V gene encodes CDR1 SEHNR and CDR2 FQNEAQ (reference sequence). The CDR3 spells CASSPPDTLDEQYF. In DNA form, the CDR3 reads TGTGCCAGCAGCCCCCCGGACACTCTCGACGAGCAGTACTTC.

V usage is TRBV4-1 and J usage is TRBJ1-4, with unresolved D. V was shortened by 0 bases and J by 5 bases, with 19 bases between the two germline ends. The germline gives CDR1 MGHRA, CDR2 YSYEKL. The CDR3 has 18 amino acids. CDR3 in DNA: TGCGCCAGCAGCCAAGATTGGGCAACCAGCAGTAGGAATGAAAAACTGTTTTTT. It codes for CASSQDWATSSRNEKLFF.

This chain connects TRBV19 to TRBJ2-1; a possible D gene is TRBD2 (5 bases). Germline values: CDR1 LNHDA, CDR2 SQIVND (reference sequence). The CDR3 has 18 residues. Trimming pared 6 bases from V and 1 base from J, leaving 22 bases between. The CDR3 loop reads CASSVALTTPRSYNEQFF. As DNA, the CDR3 is TGTGCCAGTAGCGTAGCGCTCACCACCCCGCGTTCCTACAATGAGCAGTTCTTC.

The chain joins TRBV7-2 to TRBJ2-2; no clear D. V lost 4 bases and J 5 bases, leaving 20 bases between the germline ends. This CDR3 spans 17 amino acids. Germline CDR1 reads SGHTA; CDR2 reads FQGNSA. CDR3: CASSSRGPQIVTGELFF. The CDR3 region has the DNA TGTGCCAGCAGCTCGCGCGGACCCCAAATCGTAACCGGGGAGCTGTTTTTT.

The chain uses TRBV15 and TRBJ1-2, with TRBD1 matching 8 bases. This CDR3 is built from 14 residues. The germline V gene has CDR1 LNHNV and CDR2 YYDKDF (reference sequence). J gave up 6 bases and V 0 bases, and 3 bases lay outside the gene matches. The CDR3 DNA reads TGTGCCACCAGCAGAGAAGCAGGGGGCAATGGCTACACCTTC. It specifies CATSREAGGNGYTF. The variable domain in full, with the rest retrieved from reference TRBV15 and TRBJ1-2, is DAMVIQNPRYQVTQFGKPVTLSCSQTLNHNVMYWYQQKSSQAPKLLFHYYDKDFNNEADTPDNFQSRRPNTSFCFLDIRSPGLGDTAMYLCATSREAGGNGYTFGSGTRLTVV.

The genes are TRBV7-9 and TRBJ2-3; D ambiguous. Germline V CDR1 and CDR2: SEHNR, FQNEAQ (reference sequence). CDR3 length: 15 amino acids. V was trimmed by 0 bases and J by 2 bases, leaving 9 bases between them. The CDR3 nucleotides read TGTGCCAGCAGCTTAGCCCAGTCCTACACAGATACGCAGTATTTT. Its translation is CASSLAQSYTDTQYF.

The chain combines TRBV14 with TRBJ2-1; 8 bases are a match to TRBD2. The CDR3 runs to 15 residues. J lost 6 bases, V lost 0 bases, and 4 bases had no gene match. Looked up from germline, CDR1 is SGHDN and CDR2 is FVKESK. CDR3 protein: CASSQDSLAGNEQFF. The DNA for the CDR3 is TGTGCCAGCAGCCAAGATTCCCTAGCGGGCAATGAGCAGTTCTTC. Together with reference TRBV14 and TRBJ2-1, the CDR3 gives the full variable domain: EAGVTQFPSHSVIEKGQTVTLRCDPISGHDNLYWYRRVMGKEIKFLLHFVKESKQDESGMPNNRFLAERTGGTYSTLKVQPAELEDSGVYFCASSQDSLAGNEQFFGPGTRLTVL.

The chain recombines TRBV10-3 with TRBJ2-7; TRBD1 matches at 8 bases. Germline V gene sequence: CDR1 ENHRY, CDR2 SYGVKD. The CDR3 covers 13 residues. The junction had 8 bases not matched to a gene; V was cut back by 11 bases and J by 2 bases. The CDR3 nucleotides are TGTGCCGCGCAAACACAGGGGGCCTACGAGCAGTACTTC. Its translation is CAAQTQGAYEQYF.

With regard to this clone: The identical CDR3 is also encoded by other nucleotide sequences in the sample. The chain is built from TRBV27 and TRBJ2-1; D unclear. The CDR3 contains 12 residues. Germline loops: CDR1 MNHEY, CDR2 SMNVEV (reference sequence). The germline V and J ends were trimmed by 6 bases and 2 bases, with 5 bases remaining between them. Here the CDR3 reads CASRRTYNEQFF. DNA of the CDR3: TGTGCCAGCAGGCGGACCTACAATGAGCAGTTCTTC.

The rearrangement joins TRBV4-2 to TRBJ2-2, with a weak D call TRBD2 (6 bases). Germline V gene lookup returns CDR1 LGHNA and CDR2 YNFKEQ. The length of the CDR3 is 16 residues. V was pared by 3 bases and J by 3 bases, with 14 bases between. CDR3 protein: CASSHFAGPDTGELFF. CDR3 coding DNA: TGTGCCAGCAGCCATTTTGCGGGGCCGGACACCGGGGAGCTGTTTTTT.

This clone was observed once. The sample carries other DNA sequences with the same CDR3. The chain couples TRBV7-9 to TRBJ2-5, with a weak D call TRBD1 (6 bases). CDR3 length: 14 residues. The germline gives CDR1 SEHNR, CDR2 FQNEAQ (reference sequence). V was shortened by 0 bases and J by 2 bases, with 7 bases between the two germline ends. The DNA of the CDR3 is TGTGCCAGCAGCTTAGCAGGGGGACAAGAGACCCAGTACTTC. Amino acids: CASSLAGGQETQYF.

The J gene is TRBJ2-7, the V gene TRBV29-1; 13 nucleotides line up with TRBD2. After removal of 5 bases from V and 6 bases from J, the junction contained 4 bases not matched to a gene. CDR3 length: 13 residues. Germline CDR1 is SQVTM and CDR2 is ANQGSEA. The CDR3 bases are TGCAGCGTTTTGGGACTAGCGGGACTCGAGCAGTACTTC. Translated: CSVLGLAGLEQYF.

This chain joins TRBV7-2 and TRBJ2-1; 8 bases align to TRBD1. Trimming took 5 bases from V and 5 from J; bases not matched to a gene: 11. Germline V gene data show CDR1 as SGHTA and CDR2 as FQGNSA. CDR3 length: 16 amino acids. The CDR3 is CASSLAGDRGNNEQFF. For the CDR3, the DNA is TGTGCCAGCAGCCTGGCTGGCGACAGGGGTAACAATGAGCAGTTCTTC.